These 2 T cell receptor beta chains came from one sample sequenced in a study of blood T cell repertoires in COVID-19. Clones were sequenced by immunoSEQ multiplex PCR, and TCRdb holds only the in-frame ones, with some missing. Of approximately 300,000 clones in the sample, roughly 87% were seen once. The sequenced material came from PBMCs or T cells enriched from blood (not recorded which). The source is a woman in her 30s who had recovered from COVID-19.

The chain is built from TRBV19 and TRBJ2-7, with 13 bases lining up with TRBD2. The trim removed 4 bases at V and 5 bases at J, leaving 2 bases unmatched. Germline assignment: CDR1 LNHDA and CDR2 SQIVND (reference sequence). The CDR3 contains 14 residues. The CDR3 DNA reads TGTGCCAGTAGTACAGGGACTAGCGGGGACGAGCAGTACTTC. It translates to CASSTGTSGDEQYF.

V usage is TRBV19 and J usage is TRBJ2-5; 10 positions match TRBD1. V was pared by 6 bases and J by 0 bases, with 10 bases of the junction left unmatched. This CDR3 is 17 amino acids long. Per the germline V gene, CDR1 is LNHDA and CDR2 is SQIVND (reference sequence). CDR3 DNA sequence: TGTGCCAGTAGACAGACAGGGGGCCGGGGGTACCAAGAGACCCAGTACTTC. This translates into CASRQTGGRGYQETQYF.